Shown below are 5 T cell receptor beta chains from a single sample sequenced in a study of cytomegalovirus exposure and HLA in healthy donors. The primer mix had 60 Vbeta and 13 Jbeta primers. The method was immunoSEQ multiplex PCR; TCRdb's version includes in-frame clones alone and lacks a portion of them. The sample lists more than 95,000 clones; about 15% were seen once. Sequenced sample: PBMCs. These receptors were obtained from a female donor in good health and CMV-seronegative.

About this clone itself: Other DNA sequences of this sample code for an identical CDR3. This sequence joins TRBV28 and TRBJ1-5; weak D call: TRBD1 (6 bases). Germline CDR1 and CDR2: MDHEN and SYDVKM. V dropped 4 bases and J dropped 9 bases, with 10 bases sitting between them. CDR3 length: 12 residues. CDR3 loop: CASSSGEWPQHF. The CDR3 DNA is TGTGCCAGCAGTTCAGGGGAGTGGCCCCAGCATTTT. The full variable domain, in which reference TRBV28 and TRBJ1-5 provide the parts outside the CDR3, is DVKVTQSSRYLVKRTGEKVFLECVQDMDHENMFWYRQDPGLGLRLIYFSYDVKMKEKGDIPEGYSVSREKKERFSLILESASTNQTSMYLCASSSGEWPQHFGDGTRLSIL.

The chain couples TRBV10-3 to TRBJ2-2, with TRBD2 identical over 12 bases. V lost 0 bases and J lost 6; bases outside the gene matches: 8. CDR3 length: 18 amino acids. Germline CDR1 ENHRY, CDR2 SYGVKD. CDR3 in DNA: TGTGCCATCAGTGAGTCGGCTAGCGGGGGGGCCGGTTCCGGGGAGCTGTTTTTT. Its translation: CAISESASGGAGSGELFF.

V and J are TRBV5-4 and TRBJ1-6, with D perhaps matching TRBD1 (5 bases). CDR1 is SGHNT and CDR2 is YYREEE in the germline V gene (reference sequence). Trimming left V 0 bases short and J 7 bases short, with 17 bases between. This CDR3 comprises 17 residues. CDR3 in DNA: TGTGCCAGCAGCTTGGATCTCGGGGGACCGACCAATTCACCCCTCCACTTT. This encodes CASSLDLGGPTNSPLHF.

Here the CDR3 DNA reads TGTGCCAGCAGTCCAGGGACAGCGAACACTGAAGCTTTCTTT. This codes for CASSPGTANTEAFF. This chain joins TRBV6-1 and TRBJ1-1, with 7 bases that match TRBD1. The CDR3 extends over 14 amino acids. V was clipped by 5 bases and J by 1 base; unmatched bases: 4. The germline V gene has CDR1 MNHNS and CDR2 SASEGT.

This clone was detected only a few times. CDR3 residues: CASSSPGTVNIQYF. CDR3 nucleotide sequence: TGTGCCAGCAGTTCCCCCGGGACAGTAAACATTCAGTACTTC. The rearrangement joins TRBV28 to TRBJ2-4; 7 bases are shared with TRBD1. The CDR3 has 14 amino acids. Trimming removed 4 bases from V and 6 bases from J; junction bases left unmatched: 6. In germline, CDR1 is MDHEN, CDR2 SYDVKM.